This TCR beta chain was found in a study of identical twins. Study-wide points: Potential partial confounding of zero-insertion analyses by invariant MAIT and iNKT cells was noted.

Germline values: CDR1 SGHDN, CDR2 FVKESK. V was pared by 4 bases and J by 10 bases, with 8 bases between. The CDR3 runs to 11 residues. Template switching added a universal primer binding site, and final cDNA carried unique molecular identifiers. From the 5' RACE reads, TCRdb called clonotypes with MiXCR, one entry per CDR3 protein. Among 700,000 or so distinct CDR3 sequences listed, 8.5% to 9.5% were seen once. Notes on this clonotype: The antigen remains unidentified.

These sequences were also reported in another study, on yellow fever vaccine responses in identical twins.

The V call is TRBV14, the J call TRBJ2-1; possibly TRBD1 or TRBD2 for D (5 bases each). This TCR was sampled from a woman between 18 and 29 years old in good health. Source material: PBMCs. This CDR3 reads CASSPGPEQFF. CDR3 nucleotide sequence: TGTGCCAGCAGCCCGGGACCAGAGCAGTTCTTC.